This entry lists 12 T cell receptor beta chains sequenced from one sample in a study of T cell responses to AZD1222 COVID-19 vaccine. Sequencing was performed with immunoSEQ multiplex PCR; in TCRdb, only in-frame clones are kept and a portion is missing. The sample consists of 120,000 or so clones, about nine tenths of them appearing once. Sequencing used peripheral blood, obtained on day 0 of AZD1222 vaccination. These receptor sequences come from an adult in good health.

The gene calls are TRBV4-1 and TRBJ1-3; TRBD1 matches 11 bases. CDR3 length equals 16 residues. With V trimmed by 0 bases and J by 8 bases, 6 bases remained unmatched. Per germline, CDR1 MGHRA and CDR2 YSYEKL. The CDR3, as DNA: TGCGCCAGCAGCCAAGATCTTGGACAGGGGGCTTACACCATATATTTT. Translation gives CASSQDLGQGAYTIYF.

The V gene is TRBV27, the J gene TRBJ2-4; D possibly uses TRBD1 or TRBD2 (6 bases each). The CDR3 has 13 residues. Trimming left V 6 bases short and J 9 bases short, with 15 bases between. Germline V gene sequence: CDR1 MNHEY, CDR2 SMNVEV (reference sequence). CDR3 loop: CASSSGARTIQYF. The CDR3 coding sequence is TGTGCCAGCAGCTCGGGGGCCAGAACCATTCAGTACTTC.

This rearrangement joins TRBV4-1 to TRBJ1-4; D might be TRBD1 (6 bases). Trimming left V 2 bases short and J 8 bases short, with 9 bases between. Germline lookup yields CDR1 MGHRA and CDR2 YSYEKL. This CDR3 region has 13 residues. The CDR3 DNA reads TGCGCCAGCAGCCAAATAAGGGGGGAAAAACTGTTTTTT. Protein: CASSQIRGEKLFF.

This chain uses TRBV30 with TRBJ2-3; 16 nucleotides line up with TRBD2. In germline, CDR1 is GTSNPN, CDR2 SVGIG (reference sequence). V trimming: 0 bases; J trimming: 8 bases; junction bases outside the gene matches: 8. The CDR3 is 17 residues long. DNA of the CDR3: TGTGCCTGGAGTGTATCGGGACTAGCGGGGGGGCTGGGTACGCAGTATTTT. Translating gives CAWSVSGLAGGLGTQYF.

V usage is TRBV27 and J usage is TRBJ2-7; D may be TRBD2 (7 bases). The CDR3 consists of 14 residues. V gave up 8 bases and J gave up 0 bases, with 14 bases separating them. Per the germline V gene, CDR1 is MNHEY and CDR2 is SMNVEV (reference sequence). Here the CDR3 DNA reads TGTGCCAGCTCTAGGGGGGGGTTCTCCTACGAGCAGTACTTC. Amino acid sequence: CASSRGGFSYEQYF.

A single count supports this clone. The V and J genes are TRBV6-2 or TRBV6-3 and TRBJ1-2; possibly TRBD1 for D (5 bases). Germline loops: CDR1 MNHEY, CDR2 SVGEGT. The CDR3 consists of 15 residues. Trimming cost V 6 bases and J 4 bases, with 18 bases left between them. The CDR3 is CASSLGDSALYGYTF. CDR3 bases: TGTGCCAGCAGCCTCGGTGACAGTGCCCTCTATGGCTACACCTTC.

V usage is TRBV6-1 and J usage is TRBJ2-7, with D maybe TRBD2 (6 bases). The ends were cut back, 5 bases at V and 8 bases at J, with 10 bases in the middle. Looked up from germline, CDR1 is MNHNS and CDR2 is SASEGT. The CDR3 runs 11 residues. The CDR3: CASSLAGQQYF. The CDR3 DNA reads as TGTGCCAGCAGTTTGGCGGGACAGCAGTACTTC.

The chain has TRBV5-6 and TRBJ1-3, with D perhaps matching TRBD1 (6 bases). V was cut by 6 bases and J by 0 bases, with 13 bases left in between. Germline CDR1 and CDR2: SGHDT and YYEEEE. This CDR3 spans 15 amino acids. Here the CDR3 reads CASNWGGASGNTIYF. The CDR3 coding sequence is TGTGCCAGCAACTGGGGGGGGGCCTCTGGAAACACCATATATTTT.

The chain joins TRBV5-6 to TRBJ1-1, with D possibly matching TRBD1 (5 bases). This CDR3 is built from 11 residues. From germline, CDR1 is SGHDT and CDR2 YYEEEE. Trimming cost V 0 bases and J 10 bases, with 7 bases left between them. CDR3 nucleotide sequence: TGTGCCAGCAGCTTGGGCGGGACAGCTTTCTTT. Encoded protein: CASSLGGTAFF.

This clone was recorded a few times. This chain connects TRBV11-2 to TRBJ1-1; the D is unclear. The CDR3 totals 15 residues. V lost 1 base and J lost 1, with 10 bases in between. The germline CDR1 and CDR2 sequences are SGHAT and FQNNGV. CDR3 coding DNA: TGTGCCAGCAGCTTAGCTCTCGGCAGGAACACTGAAGCTTTCTTT. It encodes CASSLALGRNTEAFF.

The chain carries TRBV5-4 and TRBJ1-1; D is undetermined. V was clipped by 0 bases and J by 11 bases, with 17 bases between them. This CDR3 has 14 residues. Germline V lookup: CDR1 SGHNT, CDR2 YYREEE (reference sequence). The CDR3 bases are TGTGCCAGCAGCTTGGGCAGGTCCGGGGATGGGGCTTTCTTT. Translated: CASSLGRSGDGAFF.

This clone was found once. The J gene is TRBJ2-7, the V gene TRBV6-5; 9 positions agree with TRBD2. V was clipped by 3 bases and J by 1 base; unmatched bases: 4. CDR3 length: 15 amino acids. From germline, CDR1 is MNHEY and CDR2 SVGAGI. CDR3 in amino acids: CASSYGAGGSYEQYF. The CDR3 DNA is TGTGCCAGCAGTTATGGAGCGGGGGGTTCCTACGAGCAGTACTTC.